A selection of T cell receptor beta chains follows, all from one sample in a study of vaccination and CD4 T cells after COVID-19. These receptors have no identified antigens. Using its own MiXCR run on the PCR reads, TCRdb lists one record per CDR3 protein. This table holds 11,000 or so distinct CDR3 sequences, 50% to 55% found once. The sequenced sample was CD4+ T cells from blood, cultured in vitro. Every receptor here comes from a human donor who had recovered from COVID-19. CDR3s include the opening cysteine and the closing phenylalanine or tryptophan. The D gene is left open where the match is weak. The size field is filled for only some rows; it gives once, few, many or a size class.

v_call	j_call	d_call	clone_size	cdr3_nt	cdr3_aa
TRBV20-1	TRBJ1-4	.	.	TGCAGTGCTACGGGACCTAATGAAAAACTGTTTTTT	CSATGPNEKLFF
TRBV5-4	TRBJ1-2	.	.	TGTGCCAGCAGCTCCGATGGGGGGGTCTGCACCTTC	CASSSDGGVCTF
TRBV20-1	TRBJ1-5	.	.	TGCAGTGCTTCACGCCTTAGCAATCAGCCCCAGCATTTT	CSASRLSNQPQHF
TRBV4-1	TRBJ1-5	.	few	TGCGCCAGCAGCCAAGATCCGTTTGGGTTTGGGCAGCCCCAGCATTTT	CASSQDPFGFGQPQHF
TRBV6-2/TRBV6-3	TRBJ1-5	TRBD1	few	TGTGCCAGCAGGCATCGACTGACAGGGAATCAGCCCCAGCATTTT	CASRHRLTGNQPQHF
TRBV15	TRBJ1-1	.	.	TGTGCCACCAGCAGAGTCCGGTTACAGGAGTATGAAGCTTTCTTT	CATSRVRLQEYEAFF
TRBV20-1	TRBJ1-6	TRBD1	few	TGCAGTGCCCTGGAGACAGGGGGCGAGAGTTCACCCCTCCACTTT	CSALETGGESSPLHF
TRBV7-3	TRBJ2-5	.	.	TGTGCCAGCAGCCCACAGGGCGGGGAGACCCAGTACTTC	CASSPQGGETQYF
TRBV19	TRBJ2-5	.	.	TGTGCCAGTCGCCGACAGGGAGGGGGAGAGACCCAGTACTTC	CASRRQGGGETQYF
TRBV7-9	TRBJ2-1	.	few	TGTGCCAGCAGCTTAGGTCAGGGGTTGACTAGGAATGAGCAGTTCTTC	CASSLGQGLTRNEQFF
TRBV20-1	TRBJ1-2	.	few	TGCAGTGCTAGAGATCCTGAGCCAGGTCTCTTCACCTTC	CSARDPEPGLFTF
TRBV7-8	TRBJ2-2	TRBD1	.	TGTGCCAGCAGCTTAGCGCGACAGGGTCAAACCGGGGAGCTGTTTTTT	CASSLARQGQTGELFF
TRBV4-1	TRBJ1-1	.	.	TGCGCCAGCAGCCAAGTAAATTTAGTTGCGGGGGATGAAGCTTTCTTT	CASSQVNLVAGDEAFF
TRBV6-1	TRBJ2-1	TRBD2	.	TGTGCCAGCAGTGGAGGACTAGCGGGAGGCAATGAGCAGTTCTTC	CASSGGLAGGNEQFF
TRBV19	TRBJ2-2	TRBD1	.	TGTGCCAGTAGTAGCAGGGGGCGCGGGTCCGGGGAGCTGTTTTTT	CASSSRGRGSGELFF
TRBV28	TRBJ1-6	.	few	TGTGCCAGCAGGCTCGCTTGGCAGGGAAATTCACCCCTCCACTTT	CASRLAWQGNSPLHF
TRBV7-9	TRBJ2-7	.	.	TGTGCCAGCGGAGGGTCCTACGAGCAGTACTTC	CASGGSYEQYF
TRBV2	TRBJ1-5	.	.	TGTGCCAGCACCACACAGGGAAGTAGGCAGCCCCAGCATTTT	CASTTQGSRQPQHF
TRBV12-3/TRBV12-4	TRBJ2-3	.	.	TGTGCCAGCCGGCTCCCAGCGGCAGATACGCAGTATTTT	CASRLPAADTQYF
TRBV28	TRBJ1-2	.	.	TGTGCCAGCAGCTCGAGGGACTATGGCTACACCTTC	CASSSRDYGYTF
TRBV20-1	TRBJ2-3	.	few	TGCAGTGCTAGAGATTTGGCGGGACAGTATTTT	CSARDLAGQYF
TRBV7-9	TRBJ2-2	TRBD1	.	TGTGCCAGCAGCTCCGGGACAGGGAACACCGGGGAGCTGTTTTTT	CASSSGTGNTGELFF